The following is a TCR beta chain sequence with its context. CDR1 and CDR2 (germline): LNHDA, SQIVND (reference sequence). CDR3 size: 13 residues. The V and J ends lost 6 bases and 4 bases respectively, with 10 bases between them. This record comes from a study of blood T cell repertoires in COVID-19. The protocol was immunoSEQ multiplex PCR, while the TCRdb copy is restricted to in-frame clones and leaves out a portion. The sample includes 300,000 to 350,000 clones, 85% to 90% seen only once; the top ten take 6% to 8.5%. The chain joins TRBV19 to TRBJ1-3, with a possible D match to TRBD1 (6 bases). The clonotype comes from a woman in her 70s with COVID-19, enrolled during active disease. The sample was peripheral blood. The DNA of the CDR3 is TGTGCCAGTAGCCCCACAGGGGGAAACACCATATATTTT. It is translated as CASSPTGGNTIYF.